This TCR beta chain is drawn from a study of T-cell memory formation after mild COVID-19. Using its own MiXCR run on the 5' RACE reads, TCRdb lists one record per CDR3 protein. This table holds about 38,000 distinct CDR3 sequences, roughly an eighth found once. This CDR3 is built from 11 residues. The germline gives CDR1 DFQATT, CDR2 SNEGSKA (reference sequence). V was shortened by 1 base and J by 5 bases, with 5 bases between the two germline ends. This clonotype was recorded at least ten times. The TCR sequence derives from a man aged 18-30 years who had mild COVID-19 (a few samples of this study predate the infection). Cell type and time point are not known. Sequencing used PBMCs or a T cell subset sorted from them (not recorded which). The chain employs TRBV20-1 and TRBJ2-5; D is unclear. CDR3 DNA: TGCAGTGCTAGAGGTCCGGAGACCCAGTACTTC. This codes for CSARGPETQYF.